This T cell receptor beta chain was sequenced during a study of cytomegalovirus exposure and HLA in healthy donors. 60 Vbeta and 13 Jbeta primers were used in PCR. Some clones are missing from TCRdb's copy, which holds only in-frame ones; the method was immunoSEQ multiplex PCR. The sample contains about 170,000 clones, about 88% of which appear only once. The receptor was isolated from a man aged 30 to 45 in good health and CMV-seropositive. The sequencing sample was made of PBMCs.

The CDR3 sequence: CASGLILTGWNSPLHF. CDR3 DNA: TGTGCTAGTGGTTTGATCCTGACAGGGTGGAATTCACCCCTCCACTTT. The chain uses TRBV12-5 and TRBJ1-6, with 7 bases identical to TRBD1. This CDR3 is built from 16 residues. The V gene's germline CDR1 is LGHNT and CDR2 FRNRAP. J gave up 7 bases and V 2 bases, and 8 bases lay outside the gene matches.